Detailed here is one T cell receptor beta chain. Its antigen is unknown. Assay used: immunoSEQ multiplex PCR; TCRdb lists only in-frame clones, some missing. The repertoire holds 300,000 to 450,000 clones, with just over 85% as singletons. The data are from a study of cytomegalovirus exposure and HLA in healthy donors. Study-level findings and limits: The classifier, whose performance was assessed in both the original and validation cohorts, reportedly diagnosed cytomegalovirus status with high specificity and sensitivity. 164 TCR beta chains were listed as cytomegalovirus-associated.

There are 15 residues in the CDR3. Germline CDR1 MNHNS, CDR2 SASEGT. V was cut by 3 bases and J by 0 bases, with 9 bases left in between. Among the roughly 120 subjects of the validation cohort, separate from the 666-subject first cohort, were the donors. Sequencing was carried out using PBMCs. V gene TRBV6-1 combines with J gene TRBJ2-1; D possibly corresponds to TRBD2 (6 bases). This TCR was sampled from a woman aged 18-35 years in good health and CMV-seronegative. CDR3 in DNA: TGTGCCAGCAGTGAGGAGGGGAGCTCCTACAATGAGCAGTTCTTC. Amino acids: CASSEEGSSYNEQFF.